This entry concerns a single T cell receptor beta chain. Antigen unknown. This entry comes from a study of beta chain features in type 1 diabetes. Study background: Across every sample, about 110 million sorted cells were examined in total.

Expressed TCRB transcripts were sequenced, since all the RNA that had been isolated was reverse transcribed. The read count averaged around 3.6 million across naive, central memory and regulatory T cell samples. Produced via immunoSEQ multiplex PCR; TCRdb's table is partial and in-frame only. The sample has 200,000 to 250,000 clones, roughly 13% seen once. Study-wide results and limits: Significant though moderate, a shortening of TCRB CDR3s appeared in all four CD4+ subsets of Type 1 diabetes patients.

The germline V gene encodes CDR1 MGHRA and CDR2 YSYEKL. This CDR3 region has 15 residues. The trim removed 4 bases at V and 9 bases at J, leaving 8 bases unmatched. The chain links TRBV4-1 to TRBJ1-6, with 8 bases fitting TRBD1. This clonotype originated in a man younger than 40 with type 1 diabetes. The sample consisted of naive CD4+ T cells from blood. The CDR3 sequence is CASSPGQGDSSPLHF. CDR3 sequence (DNA): TGCGCCAGCAGCCCAGGACAGGGAGACAGTTCACCCCTCCACTTT.